These T cell receptor beta chains were read from a single sample in a study of OX40 agonist ivuxolimab in advanced cancers. Sequenced by immunoSEQ multiplex PCR; TCRdb stores in-frame clones only, minus some. The repertoire consists of tens of thousands of clones, with about 86% occurring once and the leading ten covering just under 2.5%. The sequenced sample was CD4+ or CD8+ T cells sorted from blood, obtained in a trial of the OX40 agonist ivuxolimab. All receptors come from an adult with an advanced solid tumor such as melanoma, head and neck, liver or kidney cancer. CDR3s include the opening cysteine and the closing phenylalanine or tryptophan. A D gene is named only where the DNA matches it firmly. Not all rows give a size; the values are once, few, many and, for expanded clones, a class.

TRBV7-2	.	.	TRBJ2-7	TGTGCCAGCAGCTTAGCGAGGGGGGGGCGCGAGCAGTACTTC	CASSLARGGREQYF
TRBV19	few	.	TRBJ2-3	TGTGCCAGTAGTAAGGCGTGGGCAGATACGCAGTATTTT	CASSKAWADTQYF
TRBV7-3	.	TRBD2	TRBJ2-5	TGTGCCAGCAGCCTTACTAGCGGGGGCCAACTTCCTCAGTACTTC	CASSLTSGGQLPQYF
TRBV5-1	.	.	TRBJ2-5	TGCGCCAGCAGCCTCTGGACGGGGGAAGAGACCCAGTACTTC	CASSLWTGEETQYF
TRBV5-5	.	.	TRBJ2-7	TGTGCCAGCAGCTTTTTGACCTACGAGCAGTACTTC	CASSFLTYEQYF
TRBV25-1	once	.	TRBJ2-6	TGTGCCAGCAGTGAATCTCCCCTAGGTAGCGGGGCCAACGTCCTGACTTTC	CASSESPLGSGANVLTF
TRBV4-2	.	TRBD2	TRBJ2-1	TGTGCCAGCAGCCCCCGACTAGCGGGGGGGCTTGAGCAGTTCTTC	CASSPRLAGGLEQFF
TRBV27	.	.	TRBJ1-5	TGTGCCAGCAAGGGTCAGAGCAATCAGCCCCAGCATTTT	CASKGQSNQPQHF
TRBV19	.	TRBD2	TRBJ2-2	TGTGCCAGTTCTAGCGGGGGGGCTTCCGGGGAGCTGTTTTTT	CASSSGGASGELFF
TRBV4-3	.	.	TRBJ2-3	TGCGCCAGCAGCCAAGCCTATCCAAGCACAGATACGCAGTATTTT	CASSQAYPSTDTQYF
TRBV19	.	TRBD2	TRBJ2-7	TGTGCCAGTAGTGGTCAACTAGCGGGATCTTTAGGGGAGCAGTACTTC	CASSGQLAGSLGEQYF
TRBV27	.	.	TRBJ2-6	TGTGCCAGCAGCCGAGCCATTTCCGGGGCCAACGTCCTGACTTTC	CASSRAISGANVLTF
TRBV19	.	.	TRBJ1-1	TGTGCCAGTAGTGGGGACAAACTTTTGGGGACGAACACTGAAGCTTTCTTT	CASSGDKLLGTNTEAFF